The 9 T cell receptor beta chains in this list originate from one sample, sequenced in a study of cytotoxic CD8 clonotypes in ibrutinib-treated CLL. Method: immunoSEQ multiplex PCR; TCRdb's copy keeps in-frame clones and lacks some. The sample consists of approximately 160,000 clones, about 88% of them appearing once. The starting material was PBMCs, obtained at disease progression, from a patient treated with ibrutinib. All receptors derive from a human donor with chronic lymphocytic leukemia.

This chain uses TRBV28 with TRBJ2-7, with D tentatively TRBD1 (6 bases). This CDR3 is 16 amino acids long. CDR1 MDHEN and CDR2 SYDVKM come from the germline V gene. Trimming took off 1 base at V and 3 bases at J, with 16 bases between the two ends. The CDR3 sequence: CASSLLTGRGFYEQYF. The CDR3 coding sequence is TGTGCCAGCAGTTTATTAACGGGCAGGGGATTCTACGAGCAGTACTTC.

The chain employs TRBV18 and TRBJ1-5; 9 bases are shared with TRBD1. Germline-derived CDR1 and CDR2 are KGHSH and LQKENI. Unmatched junction bases numbered 6, after V lost 5 bases and J lost 4 bases. This CDR3 has 15 residues. The CDR3 nucleotides are TGTGCCAGCTCATTAAGGACAGGGGAGAATCAGCCCCAGCATTTT. It codes for CASSLRTGENQPQHF.

The chain links TRBV5-1 to TRBJ2-2, with 11 bases aligning to TRBD1. After removal of 3 bases from V and 4 bases from J, the junction contained 8 bases not matched to a gene. CDR1 SGHRS and CDR2 YFSETQ come from the germline V gene. The CDR3 length is 17 residues. CDR3 in DNA: TGCGCCAGCAGCTCGAGGGGACAGGGGGGCGGCACCGGGGAGCTGTTTTTT. This gives the protein CASSSRGQGGGTGELFF.

The chain employs TRBV4-1 and TRBJ1-5; TRBD1 matches at 8 bases. Germline V gives CDR1 MGHRA, CDR2 YSYEKL. The CDR3 has 14 amino acids. The V gene end was trimmed by 4 bases and the J gene end by 7 bases; junction bases not matched to a gene: 6. The CDR3 here is CASSPDREVQPQHF. CDR3 DNA: TGCGCCAGCAGCCCGGACAGGGAGGTGCAGCCCCAGCATTTT.

V and J are TRBV10-3 and TRBJ2-1; TRBD1 agrees at 10 bases. V lost 9 bases and J lost 5; bases outside the gene matches: 7. Germline CDR1 and CDR2: ENHRY and SYGVKD. This CDR3 is built from 14 residues. CDR3 amino acids: CAISRQGAHNEQFF. The DNA of the CDR3 is TGTGCCATTAGCCGACAGGGGGCCCACAATGAGCAGTTCTTC.

This CDR3 reads CATETQGYEQYF. The CDR3 region has the DNA TGTGCCACCGAAACCCAGGGATACGAGCAGTACTTC. The genes are TRBV10-3 and TRBJ2-7; perhaps TRBD1 as D (5 bases). The ends were cut back, 10 bases at V and 4 bases at J, with 14 bases in the middle. The CDR3 is made up of 12 amino acids. Germline CDR1 reads ENHRY; CDR2 reads SYGVKD.

The genes are TRBV5-1 and TRBJ1-4, with 8 positions matching TRBD1. CDR3 length: 15 amino acids. V trimming: 3 bases; J trimming: 8 bases; junction bases outside the gene matches: 9. Germline lookup yields CDR1 SGHRS and CDR2 YFSETQ. As DNA, the CDR3 is TGCGCCAGCAGCTGGCGAGGACAGGGTAGGGAAAAACTGTTTTTT. Translating gives CASSWRGQGREKLFF.

The CDR3, as DNA: TGTGCCTGGAGTCCACCGGGACTCTTCCTCAATGAGCAGTTCTTC. Its protein is CAWSPPGLFLNEQFF. The chain joins TRBV30 to TRBJ2-1, with D possibly being TRBD2 (6 bases). V shed 2 bases and J shed 6 bases, with 17 bases lying between them. The CDR3 contains 15 residues. In germline, CDR1 is GTSNPN, CDR2 SVGIG (reference sequence).

The V call is TRBV23-1, the J call TRBJ2-1, with TRBD1 matching over 8 bases. TRBV23-1 is given ORF status, its function remaining uncertain. V was pared by 6 bases and J by 5 bases, with 3 bases of the junction left unmatched. The CDR3 length is 13 residues. The CDR3 coding sequence is TGCGCCAGCAGGGAGACAGGGGACAATGAGCAGTTCTTC. Translation gives CASRETGDNEQFF.